This T cell receptor (beta chain) originates from a study of CD8 T cells in Susac syndrome. The sequenced target, TCR beta, came from blood CD8+ and CD4+ T cells. V lost 5 bases and J lost 5; bases outside the gene matches: 11. This CDR3 has 15 amino acids. Germline CDR1 SEHNR, CDR2 FQNEAQ (reference sequence). After extraction with the RNeasy kit, roughly 0.5 to 1 ug of the RNA was reverse transcribed using random hexamers. Coverage of TCR beta CDR3 amplification by immunoSEQ multiplex PCR extended to 54 Vbeta and 13 Jbeta. MiXCR, applied by TCRdb to the immunoSEQ multiplex PCR reads, yields one record per CDR3 protein. The data contain approximately 100,000 distinct CDR3 sequences, approximately 90% of them singletons.

The source material was CD8+ T cells from PBMCs. This sequence joins TRBV7-9 and TRBJ2-7; 8 nucleotides align to TRBD1. This TCR came from a human donor in good health. Written as DNA, the CDR3 is TGTGCCAGCAGCGATATCAGGGGGCCTGGGAACGAGCAGTACTTC. This sequence encodes CASSDIRGPGNEQYF.